This passage covers 23 T cell receptor beta chains from one sample sequenced in a study of T cell responses to AZD1222 COVID-19 vaccine. The table came from immunoSEQ multiplex PCR; TCRdb's copy has only in-frame clones and leaves some out. The sample contains about 130,000 clones, roughly 92% of which appear only once. Sequencing was performed on peripheral blood, taken on day 0 of AZD1222 vaccination. The receptors originated from an adult in good health.

The chain employs TRBV11-2 and TRBJ2-7, with D hard to call. This CDR3 is 15 amino acids long. The germline V gene has CDR1 SGHAT and CDR2 FQNNGV. Trimming shortened V by 5 bases and J by 0 bases, and 14 bases separated the two germline ends. The CDR3 sequence is CASSTPHKVSYEQYF. The CDR3 nucleotides read TGTGCCAGCAGCACCCCGCATAAGGTCTCCTACGAGCAGTACTTC. The entire variable domain, with the rest obtained from reference TRBV11-2 and TRBJ2-7, is as follows: EAGVAQSPRYKIIEKRQSVAFWCNPISGHATLYWYQQILGQGPKLLIQFQNNGVVDDSQLPKDRFSAERLKGVDSTLKIQPAKLEDSAVYLCASSTPHKVSYEQYFGPGTRLTVT.

This sequence joins TRBV5-1 and TRBJ2-5; 8 bases agree with TRBD1. There are 15 residues in the CDR3. CDR1 is SGHRS, CDR2 YFSETQ, per germline. With 0 bases clipped from V and 6 bases from J, the junction kept 7 bases outside the gene matches. CDR3 sequence reads: CASSLAPGGAQTQYF. The CDR3 DNA is TGCGCCAGCAGCTTGGCTCCAGGGGGCGCGCAGACCCAGTACTTC. The full variable domain, with the rest looked up from reference TRBV5-1 and TRBJ2-5, is KAGVTQTPRYLIKTRGQQVTLSCSPISGHRSVSWYQQTPGQGLQFLFEYFSETQRNKGNFPGRFSGRQFSNSRSEMNVSTLELGDSALYLCASSLAPGGAQTQYFGPGTRLLVL.

This clone occurred a few times. This rearrangement joins TRBV2 to TRBJ2-7; a possible D gene is TRBD1 (6 bases). Deletions cut 3 bases from V and 2 bases from J, with 14 bases between. From germline, CDR1 is SNHLY and CDR2 FYNNEI. The CDR3 contains 15 residues. The DNA for the CDR3 is TGTGCCAGCAGTGACCCCTCGACAGGCCCCTACGAGCAGTACTTC. It codes for CASSDPSTGPYEQYF.

The chain recombines TRBV29-1 with TRBJ2-3; tentatively, D is TRBD2 (6 bases). The V and J ends lost 7 bases and 6 bases respectively, with 17 bases between them. CDR1 is SQVTM and CDR2 is ANQGSEA in the germline V gene. The CDR3 spans 13 residues. The CDR3 here is CSATGTLGDTQYF. For the CDR3, the DNA is TGCAGCGCCACCGGGACTCTGGGCGATACGCAGTATTTT.

This chain uses TRBV5-6 with TRBJ1-2; possible D gene TRBD1, 5 bases. Germline loops: CDR1 SGHDT, CDR2 YYEEEE. CDR3 length: 14 amino acids. V was trimmed by 2 bases and J by 2 bases, leaving 10 bases between them. CDR3 loop: CASSLRQLNYGYTF. The DNA for the CDR3 is TGTGCCAGCAGCTTAAGACAGTTGAACTATGGCTACACCTTC.

This clone was detected once. The gene calls are TRBV29-1 and TRBJ2-7; 11 positions match TRBD2. This CDR3 comprises 12 residues. V gave up 6 bases and J gave up 5 bases; unmatched junction bases: 3. Germline CDR1 and CDR2: SQVTM and ANQGSEA. Written as DNA, the CDR3 is TGCAGCGTCCTAGCGGGGGGCAACGAGCAGTACTTC. Its protein product is CSVLAGGNEQYF.

The chain joins TRBV29-1 to TRBJ1-2; TRBD1 matches at 11 bases. Germline lookup yields CDR1 SQVTM and CDR2 ANQGSEA. Trimming removed 7 bases from V and 3 bases from J; junction bases left unmatched: 13. The CDR3 covers 16 residues. The CDR3 coding sequence is TGCAGCGCCGCCGGGACAGGGGGATTTGAAGACTATGGCTACACCTTC. Translation gives CSAAGTGGFEDYGYTF.

CDR3 loop: CASSHETPGTDNSPLHF. The CDR3 coding sequence is TGTGCCAGCTCTCATGAGACCCCCGGGACAGACAATTCACCCCTCCACTTT. The V call is TRBV18, the J call TRBJ1-6; 7 bases line up with TRBD1. The germline V gene encodes CDR1 KGHSH and CDR2 LQKENI. Trimming cost V 6 bases and J 7 bases; bases outside gene matches: 15. The CDR3 covers 17 residues.

The chain links TRBV3-1 (or the pseudogene TRBV3-2) to TRBJ2-1, with 9 positions matching TRBD2. Germline assignment: CDR1 LGHDT and CDR2 YNNKEL (reference sequence). Germline trimming cut 0 bases from V and 2 bases from J; bases unmatched to any gene: 2. This CDR3 has 16 amino acids. The CDR3 region has the DNA TGTGCCAGCAGCCAAGAAGTAGCGGGGGCCTACAATGAGCAGTTCTTC. Translated: CASSQEVAGAYNEQFF.

A remark on this clone: The sample carries other DNA sequences with the same CDR3. This chain connects TRBV12-3 or TRBV12-4 to TRBJ1-2; D gene unclear. This CDR3 has 12 amino acids. V was shortened by 3 bases and J by 8 bases, with 10 bases between the two germline ends. The DNA for the CDR3 is TGTGCCAGCAGTTTCCCAGGTTACGGCTACACCTTC. Its protein is CASSFPGYGYTF.

V and J are TRBV5-1 and TRBJ1-1; D perhaps matches TRBD1 (6 bases). Germline V CDR1 and CDR2: SGHRS, YFSETQ. The CDR3 totals 13 residues. The V and J ends lost 7 bases and 6 bases respectively, with 16 bases between them. CDR3 sequence reads: CASSQGLGSEAFF. DNA for the CDR3: TGCGCCAGCTCACAGGGACTCGGGTCTGAAGCTTTCTTT. Full variable domain (outside the CDR3, taken from reference TRBV5-1 and TRBJ1-1): KAGVTQTPRYLIKTRGQQVTLSCSPISGHRSVSWYQQTPGQGLQFLFEYFSETQRNKGNFPGRFSGRQFSNSRSEMNVSTLELGDSALYLCASSQGLGSEAFFGQGTRLTVV.

V is TRBV18 and J is TRBJ1-1, with no clear D. This CDR3 region has 13 residues. Trimming took 6 bases from V and 3 from J, leaving 11 bases between them. Looked up from germline, CDR1 is KGHSH and CDR2 is LQKENI. CDR3 in amino acids: CASSLSRDTEAFF. The CDR3 DNA follows: TGTGCCAGCTCCCTCTCTCGGGACACTGAAGCTTTCTTT.

J is TRBJ2-6 and V is TRBV4-1; D is ambiguous. The V and J ends lost 1 base and 0 bases respectively, with 10 bases between them. Germline CDR1 reads MGHRA; CDR2 reads YSYEKL. The CDR3 sequence is 17 residues long. The CDR3 sequence: CASSQGRLNSGANVLTF. The CDR3, as DNA: TGCGCCAGCAGCCAAGGTCGACTGAACTCTGGGGCCAACGTCCTGACTTTC.

This rearrangement joins TRBV27 to TRBJ2-7, with TRBD1 matching 7 bases. The CDR3 loop spans 14 amino acids. V lost 2 bases, J lost 3 bases, and 4 bases stayed unmatched. Germline lookup yields CDR1 MNHEY and CDR2 SMNVEV (reference sequence). CDR3 DNA sequence: TGTGCCAGCAGTTTAACCGGGACAGACTACGAGCAGTACTTC. Amino acids: CASSLTGTDYEQYF.

Only one count was recorded for this clone. The chain is built from TRBV9 and TRBJ2-3, with D possibly TRBD1 on 5 matching bases. The V gene's germline CDR1 is SGDLS and CDR2 YYNGEE. Trimming pared 1 base from V and 3 bases from J, leaving 9 bases between. This CDR3 is 14 amino acids long. Here the CDR3 reads CASSVSQGTDTQYF. The DNA of the CDR3 is TGTGCCAGCAGCGTAAGCCAGGGAACAGATACGCAGTATTTT.

This clone occurred a few times. V and J are TRBV2 and TRBJ1-4; D gene unclear. The CDR3 is made up of 14 amino acids. The V and J ends lost 1 base and 3 bases respectively, with 6 bases between them. Germline V lookup: CDR1 SNHLY, CDR2 FYNNEI. The CDR3 reads CASSEVAANEKLFF. The CDR3 bases are TGTGCCAGCAGTGAAGTGGCAGCTAATGAAAAACTGTTTTTT. The whole variable domain, filled in from reference TRBV2 and TRBJ1-4, reads EPEVTQTPSHQVTQMGQEVILRCVPISNHLYFYWYRQILGQKVEFLVSFYNNEISEKSEIFDDQFSVERPDGSNFTLKIRSTKLEDSAMYFCASSEVAANEKLFFGSGTQLSVL.

DNA for the CDR3: TGTGCCAGCAGCCGAGATCAGGGGGATCTCGCTTTCTTT. Residues: CASSRDQGDLAFF. This sequence joins TRBV12-3 or TRBV12-4 and TRBJ1-1, with 7 bases identical to TRBD1. J was trimmed by 11 bases and V by 6 bases; bases with no gene match: 12. CDR3 length: 13 residues.

This clone has a single count. CDR3 in amino acids: CASSHGASGGNEQFF. The CDR3, as DNA: TGTGCCAGCAGTCACGGGGCTAGCGGGGGTAATGAGCAGTTCTTC. The rearrangement uses TRBV27 and TRBJ2-1; 10 bases map to TRBD2. The CDR3 has 15 residues. Germline trimming cut 5 bases from V and 7 bases from J; bases unmatched to any gene: 8. Germline V gives CDR1 MNHEY, CDR2 SMNVEV (reference sequence).

The chain has TRBV7-6 and TRBJ1-1; D remains ambiguous. Germline assignment: CDR1 SGHVS and CDR2 FNYEAQ. V gave up 5 bases and J gave up 4 bases, with 11 bases separating them. The CDR3 contains 13 residues. This CDR3 reads CASSPFDGTEAFF. CDR3 coding DNA: TGTGCCAGCAGCCCATTCGACGGCACTGAAGCTTTCTTT.

The V and J genes are TRBV6-5 and TRBJ1-2; possible D gene TRBD1, 5 bases. V lost 5 bases and J lost 4, with 11 bases in between. CDR1 MNHEY and CDR2 SVGAGI come from the germline V gene. The CDR3 totals 13 residues. The CDR3 nucleotides read TGTGCCAGCAGTCCCGGACAAGCCTATGGCTACACCTTC. Encoded protein: CASSPGQAYGYTF.

This chain uses TRBV19 with TRBJ1-5; TRBD1 might be the D (5 bases). Germline CDR1 is LNHDA and CDR2 is SQIVND (reference sequence). This CDR3 is 17 amino acids long. V was shortened by 6 bases and J by 1 base, with 19 bases between the two germline ends. The CDR3 DNA follows: TGTGCCAGTAGGGCGGATCTGGGGGTTTTGAGCAATCAGCCCCAGCATTTT. This translates into CASRADLGVLSNQPQHF. Full variable domain (rest looked up from reference TRBV19 and TRBJ1-5): DGGITQSPKYLFRKEGQNVTLSCEQNLNHDAMYWYRQDPGQGLRLIYYSQIVNDFQKGDIAEGYSVSREKKESFPLTVTSAQKNPTAFYLCASRADLGVLSNQPQHFGDGTRLSIL.

The chain joins TRBV7-9 to TRBJ2-1; possibly TRBD2 for D (6 bases). The germline V and J ends were trimmed by 1 base and 8 bases, with 15 bases remaining between them. CDR3 length equals 15 residues. Germline V lookup: CDR1 SEHNR, CDR2 FQNEAQ (reference sequence). The CDR3 coding sequence is TGTGCCAGCAGCTTAGGGCTAGCGCATCTGGATGAGCAGTTCTTC. Its protein product is CASSLGLAHLDEQFF.

The chain combines TRBV27 with TRBJ1-2; 9 nucleotides match TRBD1. The junction had 5 bases not matched to a gene; V was cut back by 1 base and J by 8 bases. Germline V gene lookup returns CDR1 MNHEY and CDR2 SMNVEV (reference sequence). CDR3 length equals 14 residues. DNA for the CDR3: TGTGCCAGCAGTTTATACAGGGGGCAGGGGGGCTACACCTTC. Protein: CASSLYRGQGGYTF.